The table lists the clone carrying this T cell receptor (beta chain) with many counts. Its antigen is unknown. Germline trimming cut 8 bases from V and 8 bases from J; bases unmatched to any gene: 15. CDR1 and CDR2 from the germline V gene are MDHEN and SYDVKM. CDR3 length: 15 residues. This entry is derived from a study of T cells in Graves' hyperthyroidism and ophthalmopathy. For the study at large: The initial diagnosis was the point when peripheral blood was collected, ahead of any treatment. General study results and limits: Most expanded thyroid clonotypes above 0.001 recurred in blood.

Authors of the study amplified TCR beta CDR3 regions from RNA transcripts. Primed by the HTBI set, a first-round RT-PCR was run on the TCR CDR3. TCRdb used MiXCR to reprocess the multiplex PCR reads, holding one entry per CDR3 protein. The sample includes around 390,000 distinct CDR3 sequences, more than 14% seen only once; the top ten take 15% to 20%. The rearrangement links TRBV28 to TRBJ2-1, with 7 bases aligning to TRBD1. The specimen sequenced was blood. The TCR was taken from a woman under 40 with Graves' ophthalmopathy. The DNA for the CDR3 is TGTGCCAGCGGCCTCAGGGACAGTCCTACGGATGAGCAGTTCTTC. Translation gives CASGLRDSPTDEQFF.